This TCR beta chain is drawn from a study of blood T cell repertoires in COVID-19. The CDR3 is 13 amino acids. Germline V gene sequence: CDR1 SNHLY, CDR2 FYNNEI. Trimming left V 8 bases short and J 1 base short, with 11 bases between. Clones were sequenced by immunoSEQ multiplex PCR, and TCRdb holds only the in-frame ones, with some missing. Counted here are about 190,000 clones, around 80% occurring once; the ten biggest clones make up about 6.9%. The clonotype was recovered from a man aged 55 to 70 with acute or convalescent COVID-19. This chain uses TRBV2 with TRBJ1-1; D not certain. Specimen: peripheral blood. The CDR3 spells CASLRGPNTEAFF. The DNA of the CDR3 is TGTGCCAGCCTCCGAGGCCCGAACACTGAAGCTTTCTTT. The whole variable domain, remainder taken from reference TRBV2 and TRBJ1-1, is EPEVTQTPSHQVTQMGQEVILRCVPISNHLYFYWYRQILGQKVEFLVSFYNNEISEKSEIFDDQFSVERPDGSNFTLKIRSTKLEDSAMYFCASLRGPNTEAFFGQGTRLTVV.